The clone carrying this T cell receptor beta chain was detected many times. The antigen is unknown. The CDR3 length is 16 residues. With 2 bases removed from V and 1 base from J, the gap between germline ends came to 13 bases. Germline CDR1 SGHRS, CDR2 YFSETQ. The sample belongs to a study of blood T cells in healthy people across ages. Study-wide points: Relative to aged donors, long-lived donors carried more naive CD4+ cells and displayed higher diversity.

Combining a sample-barcoded 5' primer with a J-beta primer mix, a second PCR ran for about 7 to 11 cycles. One entry per CDR3 protein results from TCRdb running MiXCR on the 5' RACE reads. The sample lists roughly 700,000 distinct CDR3 sequences, approximately 31% occurring once. This receptor was obtained from a woman older than 75 in good health. V usage is TRBV5-1 and J usage is TRBJ2-1; D unresolved. The specimen sequenced was blood. The CDR3 reads CASSLPRQVSYNEQFF. The CDR3, as DNA: TGCGCCAGCAGCTTACCCCGCCAGGTTTCCTACAATGAGCAGTTCTTC.